Listed below are T cell receptor beta chains from one sample, sequenced in a study of T cells in Graves' hyperthyroidism and ophthalmopathy. TCRdb reprocessed the multiplex PCR reads with MiXCR, giving one entry per CDR3 protein. The data hold some 350,000 distinct CDR3 sequences, with 15% to 19% observed a single time. The sequencing sample was made of blood. Every receptor here comes from a woman in her late teens or twenties with Graves' hyperthyroidism that later progressed to Graves' ophthalmopathy. Both conserved end residues are part of each CDR3. The D gene is left open where the match is weak. Clone size, where shown, is once, few, many, or a class for clones that have expanded.

V gene	J gene	clone size	D gene	CDR3 protein	CDR3 DNA
TRBV11-2	TRBJ2-7	.	.	CASSFGRYYEQYF	TGTGCCAGCAGCTTTGGTCGGTACTACGAGCAGTACTTC
TRBV6-5	TRBJ2-1	few	.	CASSYLNDWEQFF	TGTGCCAGCAGTTACTTGAACGACTGGGAGCAGTTCTTC
TRBV3-1	TRBJ2-1	.	TRBD2	CASSPRPRPGLAGGNVEVVFF	TGTGCCAGCAGCCCTAGACCGAGACCGGGACTAGCGGGAGGGAATGTTGAGGTGGTGTTCTTC
TRBV12-3/TRBV12-4	TRBJ1-1	many	.	CASSRTGSLEAFF	TGTGCCAGCAGTCGCACAGGTTCTCTTGAAGCTTTCTTT
TRBV27	TRBJ1-3	.	TRBD1	CASSRRTGRGDTIYF	TGTGCCAGCAGTCGACGGACAGGGCGTGGGGACACCATATATTTT
TRBV20-1	TRBJ2-2	.	.	CSAISTWDTGELFF	TGCAGTGCTATCTCTACTTGGGACACCGGGGAGCTGTTTTTT
TRBV2	TRBJ1-1	many	.	CASRDGGLVNTEAFF	TGTGCCAGCAGGGACGGAGGTTTGGTGAACACTGAAGCTTTCTTT
TRBV5-6	TRBJ1-5	many	TRBD1	CASSPRDRANQPQHF	TGTGCCAGCAGTCCACGGGACAGGGCTAATCAGCCCCAGCATTTT
TRBV11-2	TRBJ1-4	many	.	CASSSHPRADTGEKLFF	TGTGCCAGCAGCTCCCACCCCAGGGCCGATACGGGGGAAAAACTGTTTTTT
TRBV27	TRBJ2-3	many	.	CASSLETAVDTQYF	TGTGCCAGCAGTTTAGAGACCGCAGTAGATACGCAGTATTTT
TRBV2	TRBJ2-7	.	TRBD2	CASSDVGLVSSYEQYF	TGTGCCAGCAGTGATGTGGGACTAGTGAGCTCCTACGAGCAGTACTTC
TRBV28	TRBJ1-4	many	.	CASSPEWGVTNEKLFF	TGTGCCAGCAGCCCCGAATGGGGGGTGACTAATGAAAAACTGTTTTTT
TRBV20-1	TRBJ2-3	many	TRBD2	CSAPPAGGQSTDTQYF	TGCAGTGCCCCTCCAGCGGGAGGGCAGAGCACAGATACGCAGTATTTT
TRBV7-2	TRBJ1-5	.	TRBD1	CASSRGHQPQHF	TGTGCCAGTAGTAGGGGGCATCAGCCCCAGCATTTT
TRBV20-1	TRBJ2-6	many	TRBD1	CSAFRDRGSSGANVLTF	TGCAGTGCGTTCCGGGACAGGGGTTCCTCTGGGGCCAACGTCCTGACTTTC
TRBV18	TRBJ1-5	many	.	CASSRTRSSNQPQHF	TGTGCCAGCTCACGGACACGCAGTAGCAATCAGCCCCAGCATTTT
TRBV28	TRBJ2-7	.	.	CATVGGAEFYEQYF	TGTGCCACCGTGGGGGGGGCAGAGTTCTACGAGCAGTACTTC
TRBV6-1	TRBJ1-1	.	TRBD1	CASSYSRRGAMNTEAFF	TGTGCCAGCAGTTATAGCCGCAGGGGGGCGATGAACACTGAAGCTTTCTTT
TRBV24-1	TRBJ1-1	once	.	CATKPGFNQNTEAFF	TGTGCCACCAAACCAGGGTTTAATCAGAACACTGAAGCTTTCTTT
TRBV30	TRBJ2-7	.	.	CAWSVGPSGGYEQYF	TGTGCCTGGAGTGTAGGTCCGTCCGGAGGCTACGAGCAGTACTTC
TRBV5-8	TRBJ1-5	few	.	CASSLRQERIQPQHF	TGTGCCAGCAGCTTGAGACAGGAAAGAATTCAGCCCCAGCATTTT
TRBV25-1	TRBJ2-2	.	TRBD1	CASSTRQGWTGELFF	TGTGCCAGCAGTACCCGACAGGGATGGACCGGGGAGCTGTTTTTT
TRBV3-1	TRBJ2-1	many	TRBD2	CASSQGGGRRYNEQFF	TGTGCCAGCAGCCAAGGGGGAGGGAGAAGATACAATGAGCAGTTCTTC
TRBV11-3	TRBJ2-7	many	.	CASSLMGSYEQYF	TGTGCCAGCAGCTTAATGGGCTCCTACGAGCAGTACTTC
TRBV28	TRBJ1-3	many	.	CASSFLLGRTGNTIYF	TGTGCCAGCAGTTTTTTACTTGGAAGGACTGGAAACACCATATATTTT
TRBV5-6	TRBJ2-4	.	TRBD1	CASRLFDREGTKNIQYF	TGTGCCAGCAGACTATTCGACAGGGAAGGGACCAAAAACATTCAGTACTTC
TRBV5-6	TRBJ2-5	.	TRBD1	CASVDRDQETQYF	TGTGCCAGCGTGGACAGGGACCAGGAGACCCAGTACTTC
TRBV9	TRBJ2-2	few	.	CASSVGVGTGELFF	TGTGCCAGCAGCGTCGGAGTGGGGACCGGGGAGCTGTTTTTT
TRBV7-3	TRBJ2-2	.	.	CASSANINTGELFF	TGTGCCAGCAGCGCCAACATTAACACCGGGGAGCTGTTTTTT
TRBV20-1	TRBJ1-2	few	TRBD1	CSAREDRPQNYGYTF	TGCAGTGCTAGGGAGGACAGGCCCCAGAACTATGGCTACACCTTC
TRBV7-3	TRBJ2-1	few	TRBD2	CASSLQAGEVHEQFF	TGTGCCAGCAGCTTACAAGCGGGAGAAGTCCATGAGCAGTTCTTC